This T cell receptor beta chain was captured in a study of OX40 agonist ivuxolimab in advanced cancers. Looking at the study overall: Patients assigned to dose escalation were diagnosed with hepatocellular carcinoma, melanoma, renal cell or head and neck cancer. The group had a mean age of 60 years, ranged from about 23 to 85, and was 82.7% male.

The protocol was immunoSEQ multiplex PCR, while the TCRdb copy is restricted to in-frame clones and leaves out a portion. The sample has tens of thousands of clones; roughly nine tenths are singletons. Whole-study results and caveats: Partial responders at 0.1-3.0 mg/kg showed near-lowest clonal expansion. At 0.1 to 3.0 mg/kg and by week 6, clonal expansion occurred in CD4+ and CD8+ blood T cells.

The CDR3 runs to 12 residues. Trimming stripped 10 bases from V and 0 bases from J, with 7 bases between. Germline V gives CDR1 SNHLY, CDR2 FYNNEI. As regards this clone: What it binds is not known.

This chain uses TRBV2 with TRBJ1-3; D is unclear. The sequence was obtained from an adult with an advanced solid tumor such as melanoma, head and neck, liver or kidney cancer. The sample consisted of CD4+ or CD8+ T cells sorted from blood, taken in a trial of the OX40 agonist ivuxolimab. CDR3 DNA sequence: TGTGCCACCACATACTCTGGAAACACCATATATTTT. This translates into CATTYSGNTIYF.